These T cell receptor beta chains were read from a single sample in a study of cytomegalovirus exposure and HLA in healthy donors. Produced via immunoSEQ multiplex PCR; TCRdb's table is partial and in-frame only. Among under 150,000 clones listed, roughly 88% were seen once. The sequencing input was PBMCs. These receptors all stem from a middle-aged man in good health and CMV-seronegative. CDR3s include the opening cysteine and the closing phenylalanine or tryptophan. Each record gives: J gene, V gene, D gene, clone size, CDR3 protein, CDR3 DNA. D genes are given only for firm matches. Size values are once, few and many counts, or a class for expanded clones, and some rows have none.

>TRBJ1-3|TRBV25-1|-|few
CASERGLGGNTIYF
TGTGCCAGCGAACGGGGGTTGGGTGGAAACACCATATATTTT
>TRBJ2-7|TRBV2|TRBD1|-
CASSLTGYEQYF
TGTGCCAGCAGTCTGACAGGGTACGAGCAGTACTTC
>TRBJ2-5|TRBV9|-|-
CASSVAGGEAQYF
TGTGCCAGCAGCGTAGCTGGTGGGGAGGCCCAGTACTTC
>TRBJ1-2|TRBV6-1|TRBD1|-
CASSPGQGVEGYTF
TGTGCCAGCAGTCCGGGACAGGGAGTGGAAGGCTACACCTTC
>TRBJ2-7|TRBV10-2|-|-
CASRPAALKDEQYF
TGCGCCAGCAGACCAGCGGCCCTTAAAGACGAGCAGTACTTC
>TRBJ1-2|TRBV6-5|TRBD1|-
CASSSQGTYGYTF
TGTGCCAGCAGCTCACAGGGGACCTATGGCTACACCTTC
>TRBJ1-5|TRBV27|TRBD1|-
CASSSTGSDQPQHF
TGTGCCAGCAGTTCGACAGGGTCCGATCAGCCCCAGCATTTT
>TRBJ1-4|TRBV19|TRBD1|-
CASRYRGGEKLFF
TGTGCCAGTAGATACAGGGGTGGTGAAAAACTGTTTTTT
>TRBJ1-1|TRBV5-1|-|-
CASSLSPGHQNTEAFF
TGCGCCAGCAGCTTGAGTCCGGGACATCAGAACACTGAAGCTTTCTTT
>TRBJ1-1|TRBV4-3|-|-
CASSQEQGYTEAFF
TGCGCCAGCAGCCAAGAACAGGGTTACACTGAAGCTTTCTTT
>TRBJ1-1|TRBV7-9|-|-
CSSSLAPAGEAFF
TGTTCCAGCAGCTTAGCCCCCGCCGGGGAGGCTTTCTTT
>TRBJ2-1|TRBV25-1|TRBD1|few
CASSGGQVTYNEQFF
TGTGCCAGCAGTGGGGGACAGGTTACCTACAATGAGCAGTTCTTC
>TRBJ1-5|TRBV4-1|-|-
CASSHSGSQPQHF
TGCGCCAGCAGCCATAGCGGGAGTCAGCCCCAGCATTTT
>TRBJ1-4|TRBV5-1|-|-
CASSLETGTGEKLFF
TGCGCCAGCAGCTTGGAGACCGGAACAGGGGAAAAACTGTTTTTT
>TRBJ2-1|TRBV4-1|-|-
CASSQDGGLGNEQFF
TGCGCCAGCAGCCAAGACGGGGGGCTTGGGAATGAGCAGTTCTTC
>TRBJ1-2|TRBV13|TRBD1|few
CASSPSDRGYGYTF
TGTGCCAGCAGCCCCTCAGACAGGGGCTATGGCTACACCTTC
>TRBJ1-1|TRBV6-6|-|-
CASRQGVNTEAFF
TGTGCCAGCAGACAGGGTGTGAACACTGAAGCTTTCTTT
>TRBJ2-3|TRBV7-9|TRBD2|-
CASSWDSGGAGSDTQYF
TGTGCCAGCAGCTGGGATAGCGGGGGGGCCGGGTCAGATACGCAGTATTTT
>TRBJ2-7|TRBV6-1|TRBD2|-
CASSEWSSGGSEQYF
TGTGCCAGCAGTGAATGGTCTAGCGGTGGCAGCGAGCAGTACTTC
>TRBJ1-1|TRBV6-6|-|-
CASSYGSTEAFF
TGTGCCAGCAGTTATGGGAGCACTGAAGCTTTCTTT
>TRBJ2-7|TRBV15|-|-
CATSRDSDTSYEQYF
TGTGCCACCAGCAGAGACTCGGACACCTCCTACGAGCAGTACTTC
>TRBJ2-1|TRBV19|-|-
CASSKQNNEQFF
TGTGCCAGTAGCAAACAGAACAATGAGCAGTTCTTC
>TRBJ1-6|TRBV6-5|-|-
CASGTGNSPLHF
TGCGCCAGCGGTACAGGGAATTCACCCCTCCACTTT
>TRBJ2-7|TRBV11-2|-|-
CASSLVRGRINEQYF
TGTGCCAGCAGCTTAGTACGGGGGAGAATAAACGAGCAGTACTTC
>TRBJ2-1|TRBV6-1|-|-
CASSENGQYNEQFF
TGTGCCAGCAGTGAGAATGGACAGTACAATGAGCAGTTCTTC
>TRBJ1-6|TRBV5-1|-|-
CASSLGARWDSPLHF
TGCGCCAGCAGCTTGGGGGCCAGGTGGGATTCACCCCTCCACTTT
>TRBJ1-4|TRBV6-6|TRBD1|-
CASSYFQGALEKLFF
TGTGCCAGCAGTTACTTCCAGGGGGCGCTTGAAAAACTGTTTTTT
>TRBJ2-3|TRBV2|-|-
CASTLQGPQYF
TGTGCCAGCACCCTACAGGGCCCGCAGTATTTT